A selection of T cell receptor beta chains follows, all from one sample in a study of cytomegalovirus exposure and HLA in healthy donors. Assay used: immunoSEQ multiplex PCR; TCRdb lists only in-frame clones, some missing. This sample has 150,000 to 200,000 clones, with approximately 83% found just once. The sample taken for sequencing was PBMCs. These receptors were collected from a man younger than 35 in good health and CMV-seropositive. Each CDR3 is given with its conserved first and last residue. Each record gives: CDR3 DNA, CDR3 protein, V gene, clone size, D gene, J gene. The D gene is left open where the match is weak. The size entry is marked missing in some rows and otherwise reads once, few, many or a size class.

TGTGCCAGCAGCGTAAGAGGGCCTGGTGGCTACACCTTC | CASSVRGPGGYTF | TRBV9 | - | - | TRBJ1-2
- | CASILGGPNTQYF | TRBV6-1 | - | - | TRBJ2-3
TGTGCCAGCAGTGGGCATAATCAGCCCCAGCATTTT | CASSGHNQPQHF | TRBV25-1 | - | - | TRBJ1-5
TGTGCCATCAGTGAGTCGTACAGTGGACTAGCCAAAAACATTCAGTACTTC | CAISESYSGLAKNIQYF | TRBV10-3 | - | - | TRBJ2-4
TGCGCCAGCAGCCAAGATACAGGAAGGGGAGGAAAACTGTTTTTT | CASSQDTGRGGKLFF | TRBV4-3 | - | - | TRBJ1-4
TGTGCCAGCAGTAGAACAGGGTGGGAAGCTTTCTTT | CASSRTGWEAFF | TRBV6-5 | - | - | TRBJ1-1
TGTGCCAGCAGCCCGAACTTCCACACCGGGGAGCTGTTTTTT | CASSPNFHTGELFF | TRBV5-4 | - | - | TRBJ2-2
TGTGCCAGCAGCTTTGGTGGCAGTACCACAGATACGCAGTATTTT | CASSFGGSTTDTQYF | TRBV5-4 | - | - | TRBJ2-3
TGTGCCAGCAGCTCAACCCCCCCGGGAGCTTTCTTT | CASSSTPPGAFF | TRBV7-2 | - | - | TRBJ1-1
TGCGCCAGCAGTGAGACAGGGGCTGCGAATTCACCCCTCCACTTT | CASSETGAANSPLHF | TRBV10-2 | few | TRBD1 | TRBJ1-6
TGTGCCAGCACCCTTTACAGGGGACAAAACACTGAAGCTTTCTTT | CASTLYRGQNTEAFF | TRBV7-2 | - | TRBD1 | TRBJ1-1
TGTGCCAGCTCACCACGCGGACAGGGGGGGACCAATCAGCCCCAGCATTTT | CASSPRGQGGTNQPQHF | TRBV18 | - | TRBD1 | TRBJ1-5
TGCGCCAGCAGTCAGGGCGCCGGGGAGTATGGCTACACCTTC | CASSQGAGEYGYTF | TRBV23-1 | once | - | TRBJ1-2
TGTGCCAGCAGCCAAGTCTCGGCCGGGTCCTATGGCTACACCTTC | CASSQVSAGSYGYTF | TRBV14 | - | - | TRBJ1-2
TGTGCCAGCAGTCCCAGGACAGACAATCAGCCCCAGCATTTT | CASSPRTDNQPQHF | TRBV27 | - | - | TRBJ1-5
TGCGCCAGCAGCCCCGGGACAGGGATACGACACGAGCAGTACTTC | CASSPGTGIRHEQYF | TRBV5-1 | - | TRBD1 | TRBJ2-7
TGTGCCAGCAGCTTAGAAGGGGGCGGAAACTATGGCTACACCTTC | CASSLEGGGNYGYTF | TRBV7-9 | few | TRBD1 | TRBJ1-2
TGTGCCAGCAGTGAGCCGGGTCAGCCCCAGCATTTT | CASSEPGQPQHF | TRBV6-1 | few | - | TRBJ1-5
TGCGCCAGCAGCGTTCAAGAGGCGTACTCTGGAAACACCATATATTTT | CASSVQEAYSGNTIYF | TRBV9 | - | - | TRBJ1-3
TGTGCCAGCAGTATAGGGACAACTAATCAGCCCCAGCATTTT | CASSIGTTNQPQHF | TRBV6-5 | once | - | TRBJ1-5
TGTGCCAGCAGCTTAACAGGGGGAAGGAGTGAAAAACTGTTTTTT | CASSLTGGRSEKLFF | TRBV7-9 | few | TRBD1 | TRBJ1-4
TGTGCCAGCAGTCCCGGGACTCAGAGCTCCTATAATTCACCCCTCCACTTT | CASSPGTQSSYNSPLHF | TRBV27 | - | - | TRBJ1-6
TGCGCCAGCAGCCAAGTAGTACTAGCGTCGGCTTCGCAGTATTTT | CASSQVVLASASQYF | TRBV4-1 | - | TRBD2 | TRBJ2-3
TGTGCCAGCAGCCCCCGGGCGGTGGCAGGGTTTAACTATGGCTACACCTTC | CASSPRAVAGFNYGYTF | TRBV7-2 | - | - | TRBJ1-2
TGTGCCAGCAGCTCCTCACGGGGGTGGACAGATACGCAGTATTTT | CASSSSRGWTDTQYF | TRBV11-2 | - | - | TRBJ2-3
TGTGCCAGTAGTATTAAGGGACAGATAGCCAAAAACATTCAGTACTTC | CASSIKGQIAKNIQYF | TRBV19 | - | TRBD1 | TRBJ2-4
TGTGCCAGCAGCTTTGCAGGTCCTTCGCCACCCCTCCACTTT | CASSFAGPSPPLHF | TRBV7-9 | few | - | TRBJ1-6
TGTGCCAGCAGTTACTCGAGCAATGAGCAGTTCTTC | CASSYSSNEQFF | TRBV6-5 | - | - | TRBJ2-1
TGCGCCAGCAGCTTGGTGGCGGGGGGGTTGAACAATGAGCAGTTCTTC | CASSLVAGGLNNEQFF | TRBV5-1 | - | TRBD2 | TRBJ2-1